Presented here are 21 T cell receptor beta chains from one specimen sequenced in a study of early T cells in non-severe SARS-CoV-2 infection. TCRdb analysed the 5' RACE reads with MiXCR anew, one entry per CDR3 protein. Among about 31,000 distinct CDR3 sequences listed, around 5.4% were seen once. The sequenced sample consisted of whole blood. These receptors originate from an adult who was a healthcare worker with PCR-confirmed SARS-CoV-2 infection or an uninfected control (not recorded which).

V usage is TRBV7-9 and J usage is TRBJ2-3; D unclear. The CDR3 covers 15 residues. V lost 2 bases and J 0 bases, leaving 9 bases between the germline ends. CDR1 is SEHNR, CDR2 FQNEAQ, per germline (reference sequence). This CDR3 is CASSLRLSSTDTQYF. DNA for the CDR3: TGTGCCAGCAGCTTAAGGCTTTCTAGCACAGATACGCAGTATTTT.

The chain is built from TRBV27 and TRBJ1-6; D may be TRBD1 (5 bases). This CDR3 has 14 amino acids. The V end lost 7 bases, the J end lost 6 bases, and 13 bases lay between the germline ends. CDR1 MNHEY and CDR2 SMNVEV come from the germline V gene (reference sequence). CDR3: CASKGSGTNSPLHF. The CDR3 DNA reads TGTGCCAGCAAAGGATCAGGGACTAATTCACCCCTCCACTTT.

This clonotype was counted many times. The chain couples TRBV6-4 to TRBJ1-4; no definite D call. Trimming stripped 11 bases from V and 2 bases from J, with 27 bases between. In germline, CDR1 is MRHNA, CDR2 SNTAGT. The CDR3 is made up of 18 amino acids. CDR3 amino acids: CAGPRDFKFRRTNEKLFF. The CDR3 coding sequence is TGTGCCGGACCAAGAGATTTCAAGTTCCGCCGCACTAATGAAAAACTGTTTTTT.

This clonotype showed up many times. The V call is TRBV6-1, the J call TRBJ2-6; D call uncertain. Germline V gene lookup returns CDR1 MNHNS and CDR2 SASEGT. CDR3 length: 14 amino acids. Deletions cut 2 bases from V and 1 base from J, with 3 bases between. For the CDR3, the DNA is TGTGCCAGCAGTGAACAATCTGGGGCCAACGTCCTGACTTTC. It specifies CASSEQSGANVLTF.

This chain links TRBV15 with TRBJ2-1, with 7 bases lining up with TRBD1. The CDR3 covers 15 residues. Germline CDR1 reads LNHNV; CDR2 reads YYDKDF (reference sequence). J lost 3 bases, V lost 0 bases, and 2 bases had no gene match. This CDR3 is CATSRDSGGYNEQFF. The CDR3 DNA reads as TGTGCCACCAGCAGAGACTCAGGGGGCTACAATGAGCAGTTCTTC.

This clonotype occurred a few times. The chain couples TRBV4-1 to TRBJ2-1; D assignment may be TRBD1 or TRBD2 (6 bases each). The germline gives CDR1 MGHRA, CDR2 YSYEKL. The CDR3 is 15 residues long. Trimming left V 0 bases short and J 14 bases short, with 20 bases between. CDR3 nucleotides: TGCGCCAGCAGCCAAGAAGGGGGGACTTGGCAGGTTGAGTTCTTC. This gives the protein CASSQEGGTWQVEFF.

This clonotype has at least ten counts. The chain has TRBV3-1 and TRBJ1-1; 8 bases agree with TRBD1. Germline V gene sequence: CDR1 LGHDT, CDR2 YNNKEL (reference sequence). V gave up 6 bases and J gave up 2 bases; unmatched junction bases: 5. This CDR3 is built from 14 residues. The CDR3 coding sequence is TGTGCCAGCAGGAGACAGGGGCCTAACACTGAAGCTTTCTTT. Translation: CASRRQGPNTEAFF.

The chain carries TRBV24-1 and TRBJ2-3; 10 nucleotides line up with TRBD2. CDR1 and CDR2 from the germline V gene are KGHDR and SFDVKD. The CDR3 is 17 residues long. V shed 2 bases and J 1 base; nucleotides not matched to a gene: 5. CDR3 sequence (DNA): TGTGCCACCAGTGATTGGGGGACTAGCGAGGGCACAGATACGCAGTATTTT. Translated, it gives CATSDWGTSEGTDTQYF.

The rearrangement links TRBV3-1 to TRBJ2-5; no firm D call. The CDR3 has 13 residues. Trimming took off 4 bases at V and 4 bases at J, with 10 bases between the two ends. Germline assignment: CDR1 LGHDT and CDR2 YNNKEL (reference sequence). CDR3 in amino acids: CASSRRRRETQYF. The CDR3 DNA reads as TGTGCCAGCAGCCGCCGACGAAGAGAGACCCAGTACTTC.

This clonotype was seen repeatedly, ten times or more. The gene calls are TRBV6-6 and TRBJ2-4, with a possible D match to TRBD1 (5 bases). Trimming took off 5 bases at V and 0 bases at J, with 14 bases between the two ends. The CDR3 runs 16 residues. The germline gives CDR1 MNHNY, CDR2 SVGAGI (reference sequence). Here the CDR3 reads CASSPRQQLAKNIQYF. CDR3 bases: TGTGCCAGCAGTCCCAGACAGCAGCTAGCCAAAAACATTCAGTACTTC.

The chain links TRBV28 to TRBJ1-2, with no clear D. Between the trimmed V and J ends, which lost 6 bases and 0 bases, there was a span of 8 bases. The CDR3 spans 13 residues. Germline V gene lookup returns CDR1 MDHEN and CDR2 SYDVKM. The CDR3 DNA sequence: TGTGCCAGCAGGGAGTACGCTAACTATGGCTACACCTTC. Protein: CASREYANYGYTF.

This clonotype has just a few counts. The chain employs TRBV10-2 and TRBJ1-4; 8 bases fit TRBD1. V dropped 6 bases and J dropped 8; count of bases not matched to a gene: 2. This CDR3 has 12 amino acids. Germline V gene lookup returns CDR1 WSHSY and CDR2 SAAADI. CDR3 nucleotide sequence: TGCGCCAGCAGGCAGGGGGCCGAAAAACTGTTTTTT. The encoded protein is CASRQGAEKLFF.

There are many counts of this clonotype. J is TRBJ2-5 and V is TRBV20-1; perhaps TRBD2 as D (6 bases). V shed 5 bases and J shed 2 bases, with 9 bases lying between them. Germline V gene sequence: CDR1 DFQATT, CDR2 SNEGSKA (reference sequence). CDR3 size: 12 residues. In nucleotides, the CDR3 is TGCAGTGCTGGGGGGATTCAAGAGACCCAGTACTTC. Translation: CSAGGIQETQYF.

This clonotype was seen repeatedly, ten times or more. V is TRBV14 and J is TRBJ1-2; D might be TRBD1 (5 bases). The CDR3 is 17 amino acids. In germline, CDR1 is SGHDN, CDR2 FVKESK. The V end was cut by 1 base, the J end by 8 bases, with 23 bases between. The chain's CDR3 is CASSQVRGPGMPGGYTF. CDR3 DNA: TGTGCCAGCAGCCAAGTAAGGGGACCGGGTATGCCCGGAGGCTACACCTTC.

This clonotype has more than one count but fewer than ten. CDR3 amino acids: CASSPKRLTENTEAFF. The CDR3 DNA is TGTGCCAGCTCACCCAAGAGACTGACAGAGAACACTGAAGCTTTCTTT. V is TRBV18 and J is TRBJ1-1; tentative D call: TRBD1 (5 bases). The V gene lost 3 bases and the J gene lost 1 base, with 15 bases spanning the gap. The CDR3 spans 16 residues. CDR1 KGHSH and CDR2 LQKENI come from the germline V gene.

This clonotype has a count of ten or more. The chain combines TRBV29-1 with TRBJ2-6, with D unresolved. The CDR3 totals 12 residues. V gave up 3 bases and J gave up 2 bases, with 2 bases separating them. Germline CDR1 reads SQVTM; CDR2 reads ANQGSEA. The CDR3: CSVDAGANVLTF. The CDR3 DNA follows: TGCAGCGTTGACGCTGGGGCCAACGTCCTGACTTTC.

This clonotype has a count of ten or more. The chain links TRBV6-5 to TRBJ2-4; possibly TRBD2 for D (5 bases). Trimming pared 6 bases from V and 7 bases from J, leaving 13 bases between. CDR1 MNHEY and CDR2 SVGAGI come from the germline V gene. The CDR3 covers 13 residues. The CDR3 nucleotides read TGTGCCAGCAGACAACTAAGAGGGAACATTCAGTACTTC. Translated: CASRQLRGNIQYF.

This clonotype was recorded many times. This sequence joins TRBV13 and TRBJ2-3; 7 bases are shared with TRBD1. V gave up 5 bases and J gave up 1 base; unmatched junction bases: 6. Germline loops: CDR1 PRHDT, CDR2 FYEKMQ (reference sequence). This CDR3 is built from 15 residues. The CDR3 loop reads CASSLRQGRTDTQYF. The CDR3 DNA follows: TGTGCCAGCAGCCTAAGACAGGGACGCACAGATACGCAGTATTTT.

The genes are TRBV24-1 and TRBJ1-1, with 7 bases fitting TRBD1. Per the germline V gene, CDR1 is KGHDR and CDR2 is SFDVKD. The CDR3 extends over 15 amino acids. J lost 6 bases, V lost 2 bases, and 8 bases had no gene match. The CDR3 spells CATSDSQGGVAEAFF. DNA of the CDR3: TGTGCCACCAGTGATTCGCAGGGGGGAGTGGCTGAAGCTTTCTTT.

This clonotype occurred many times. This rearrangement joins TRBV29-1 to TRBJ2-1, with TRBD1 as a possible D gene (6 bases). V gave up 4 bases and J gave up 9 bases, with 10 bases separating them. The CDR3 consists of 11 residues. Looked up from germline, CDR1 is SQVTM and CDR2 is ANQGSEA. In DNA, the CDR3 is TGCAGCGTTGTACAGGGCGGTGAGCAGTTCTTC. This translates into CSVVQGGEQFF.

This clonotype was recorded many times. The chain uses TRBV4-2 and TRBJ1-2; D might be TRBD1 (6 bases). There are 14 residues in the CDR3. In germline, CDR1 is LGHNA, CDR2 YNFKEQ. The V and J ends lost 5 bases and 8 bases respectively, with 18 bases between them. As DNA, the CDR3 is TGTGCCAGCAGCAATTTACAGGGTAATGGCGGCTACACCTTC. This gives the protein CASSNLQGNGGYTF.